This T cell receptor (beta chain) was found in a study of blood T cell repertoires in COVID-19. Study in general: From T cells, B-cell-depleted T cells, or PBMCs came the material, which was cDNA or gDNA.

Germline-derived CDR1 and CDR2 are SGHKS and YYEKEE (reference sequence). Trimming removed 0 bases at V and 2 bases at J, with 8 bases between. The CDR3 loop spans 14 amino acids. Authors' analysis steps: Amplification from reference gene primers served as the basis for estimated nucleated cell counts. Libraries were prepared by immunoSEQ multiplex PCR; TCRdb keeps only in-frame clonotypes and omits some of them. The DNA gave D and trimming, while V, J and clone size come from that table. Here the sample spans over 100,000 clones, over 85% being singletons. A few counts support this clone. The TCR comes from a woman between 50 and 59 years old with COVID-19, enrolled during active disease. The chain joins TRBV5-5 to TRBJ1-2; a possible D gene is TRBD1 (5 bases). The sample taken for sequencing was peripheral blood. CDR3 sequence (DNA): TGTGCCAGCAGCTTGGGGCGGGGGAACTATGGCTACACCTTC. It yields the protein CASSLGRGNYGYTF.